This entry concerns a single TCR beta chain. This clone has more than one count but fewer than ten. Its antigen remains undetermined. No base quality information exists; no much larger clone differs at one position. The data are from a study of OX40 agonist ivuxolimab in advanced cancers. In the study overall: Ivuxolimab was an agonistic, fully human IgG2 monoclonal antibody directed against OX40 (CD134), a costimulatory receptor. Peripheral TCRbeta sequencing aimed to test whether ivuxolimab altered TCR sequence diversity and caused clonal T-cell expansion. A male proportion of about 79% and a mean age of 60 years, ranging from about 23 to 90, were recorded for the dose-escalation cohort. Among the approximately 54 dose-escalation patients, some 19 had hepatocellular carcinoma, 15 or so melanoma, 9 renal cell carcinoma and 9 head and neck cancer. Prior anti-PD-1, anti-PD-L1 or anti-CTLA-4 therapy was permitted, and checkpoint inhibitors had been received by roughly 42% of dose-escalation patients. Partial responses occurred in three dose-escalation patients, of whom one had hepatocellular carcinoma and two had cutaneous melanoma. Intravenous ivuxolimab was administered to patients every 2 weeks at six dose levels: 0.01, 0.1, 0.3, 1.5, 3 and 10 mg/kg. The paper describes the monotherapy dose-escalation part (N of about 47 patients) of the phase I trial of ivuxolimab.

To sequence the TCRbeta CDR3 region, genomic DNA was isolated from the sorted cells. The immunoSEQ Assay was used for sequencing of TCRbeta CDR3 regions. TCRdb stores this immuneACCESS table with in-frame sequences only. Part of the clones is absent; in the studies checked, under half of the shortfall reflects unresolved V genes, and no reason is known for the rest. This sample lists tens of thousands of clones; 65% to 90% were detected once. 0.5% to 0.7% of the sample goes to the ten largest clones. The trial excluded patients who had a history of autoimmune disease or were on systemic immunosuppression. In every dose cohort, peripheral blood was drawn for TCR sequencing at baseline, cycle 4 day 1, and cycle 7 day 1. Samples came from an open-label, multicenter, first-in-human phase I dose-escalation trial of ivuxolimab. Adults with locally advanced or metastatic head and neck squamous cell, hepatocellular, melanoma or renal cell carcinoma were enrolled in the trial. CD4+ and CD8+ T cells were sorted separately from peripheral blood before TCR sequencing.

Paper-wide results and their limitations: Which antigens the clonally expanded peripheral T cells were specific for was not determined. At doses from 0.1 to 3.0 mg/kg, clonal expansion was seen in both CD4+ and CD8+ blood T cells between baseline and week 6. Low levels of normalized T-cell clonal expansion were also shown by some nonresponding patients. In the 0.1-3.0 mg/kg groups, partial responders were among the patients with the lowest normalized peripheral clonal expansion, particularly in CD8+ T cells. After ivuxolimab, CD8+ T cells had more expanded clones than CD4+ T cells on average.

The CDR3 measures 14 amino acids from cysteine to phenylalanine. Only the CDR3 DNA stays, 42 bases, in frame from base 1. The germline V gene (reference sequence) provides CDR1 MNHNY and CDR2 SVGAGI. At the junction V is shortened by 6 bases and J by 4 bases; bases outside the gene matches: 5. The chain uses TRBV6-6 and TRBJ1-5; 8 junctional bases match TRBD1. The origin of this receptor is an adult with an advanced solid tumor such as melanoma, head and neck, liver or kidney cancer. The sequencing here drew on CD4+ or CD8+ T cells sorted from blood, taken in a trial of the OX40 agonist ivuxolimab. The bases are TGTGCCAGCAGAACTACAGGGGGAAATCAGCCCCAGCATTTT. Translated, this gives CASRTTGGNQPQHF.